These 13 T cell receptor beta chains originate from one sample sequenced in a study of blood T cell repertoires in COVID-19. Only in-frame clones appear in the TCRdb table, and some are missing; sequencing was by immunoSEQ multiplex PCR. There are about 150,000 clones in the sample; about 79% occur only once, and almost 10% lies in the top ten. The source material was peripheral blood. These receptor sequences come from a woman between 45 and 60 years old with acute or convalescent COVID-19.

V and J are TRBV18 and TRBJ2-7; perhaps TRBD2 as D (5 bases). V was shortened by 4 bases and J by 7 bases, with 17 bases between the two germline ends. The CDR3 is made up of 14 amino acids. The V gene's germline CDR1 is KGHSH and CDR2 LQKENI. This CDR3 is CASSQFGVRGEQYF. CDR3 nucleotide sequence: TGTGCCAGCTCACAGTTCGGGGTTAGAGGTGAGCAGTACTTC. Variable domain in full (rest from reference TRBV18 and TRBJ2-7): NAGVMQNPRHLVRRRGQEARLRCSPMKGHSHVYWYRQLPEEGLKFMVYLQKENIIDESGMPKERFSAEFPKEGPSILRIQQVVRGDSAAYFCASSQFGVRGEQYFGPGTRLTVT.

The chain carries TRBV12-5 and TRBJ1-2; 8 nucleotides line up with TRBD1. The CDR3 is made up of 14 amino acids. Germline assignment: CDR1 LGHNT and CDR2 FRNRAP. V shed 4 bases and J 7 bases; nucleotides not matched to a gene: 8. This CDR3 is CASGSQDRDGGYTF. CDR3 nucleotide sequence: TGTGCTAGTGGTTCTCAGGACAGGGACGGTGGCTACACCTTC.

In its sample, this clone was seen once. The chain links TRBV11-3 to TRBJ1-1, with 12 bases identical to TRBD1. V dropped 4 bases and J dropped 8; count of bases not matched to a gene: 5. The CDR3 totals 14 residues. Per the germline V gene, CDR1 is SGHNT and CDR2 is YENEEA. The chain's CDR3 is CASSSRDRGPEAFF. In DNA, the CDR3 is TGTGCCAGCAGCTCCCGGGACAGGGGGCCCGAAGCTTTCTTT.

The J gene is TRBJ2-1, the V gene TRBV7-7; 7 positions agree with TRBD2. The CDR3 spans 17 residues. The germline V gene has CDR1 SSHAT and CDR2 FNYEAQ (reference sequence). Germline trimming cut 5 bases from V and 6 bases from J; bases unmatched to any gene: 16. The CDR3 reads CASSPIGGGLGGNEQFF. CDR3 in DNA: TGTGCCAGCAGCCCTATTGGGGGAGGGCTTGGGGGCAATGAGCAGTTCTTC.

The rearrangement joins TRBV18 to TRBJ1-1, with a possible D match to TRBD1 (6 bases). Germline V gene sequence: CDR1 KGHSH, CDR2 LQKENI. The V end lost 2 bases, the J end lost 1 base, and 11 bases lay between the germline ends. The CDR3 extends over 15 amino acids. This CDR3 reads CASSPTKQGNTEAFF. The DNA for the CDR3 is TGTGCCAGCTCACCAACCAAACAGGGGAACACTGAAGCTTTCTTT.

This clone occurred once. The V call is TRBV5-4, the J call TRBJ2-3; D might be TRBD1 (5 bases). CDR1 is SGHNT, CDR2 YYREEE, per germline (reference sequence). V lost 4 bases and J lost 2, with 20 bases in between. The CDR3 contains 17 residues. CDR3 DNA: TGTGCCAGCAGCCACCTGACCCGATCAGGGCCCACAGATACGCAGTATTTT. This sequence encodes CASSHLTRSGPTDTQYF.

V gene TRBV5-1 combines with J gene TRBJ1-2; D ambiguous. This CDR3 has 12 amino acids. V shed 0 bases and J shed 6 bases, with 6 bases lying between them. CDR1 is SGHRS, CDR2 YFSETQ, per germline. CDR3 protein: CASSLVQNGYTF. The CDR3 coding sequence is TGCGCCAGCAGCTTGGTCCAGAATGGCTACACCTTC.

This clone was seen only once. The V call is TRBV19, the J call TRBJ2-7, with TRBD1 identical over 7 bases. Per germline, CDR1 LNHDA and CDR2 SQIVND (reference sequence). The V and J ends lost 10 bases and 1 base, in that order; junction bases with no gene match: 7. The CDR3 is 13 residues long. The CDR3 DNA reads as TGTGCCACCTCCAGGGGGAGATCCTACGAGCAGTACTTC. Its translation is CATSRGRSYEQYF. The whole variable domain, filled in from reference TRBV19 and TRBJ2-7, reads DGGITQSPKYLFRKEGQNVTLSCEQNLNHDAMYWYRQDPGQGLRLIYYSQIVNDFQKGDIAEGYSVSREKKESFPLTVTSAQKNPTAFYLCATSRGRSYEQYFGPGTRLTVT.

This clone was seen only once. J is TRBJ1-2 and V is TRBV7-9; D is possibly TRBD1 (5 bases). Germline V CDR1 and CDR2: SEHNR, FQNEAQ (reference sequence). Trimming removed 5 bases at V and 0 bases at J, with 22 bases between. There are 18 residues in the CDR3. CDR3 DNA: TGTGCCAGCAGCAACAAGACAGAATTTACCTCCTCTAACTATGGCTACACCTTC. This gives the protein CASSNKTEFTSSNYGYTF.

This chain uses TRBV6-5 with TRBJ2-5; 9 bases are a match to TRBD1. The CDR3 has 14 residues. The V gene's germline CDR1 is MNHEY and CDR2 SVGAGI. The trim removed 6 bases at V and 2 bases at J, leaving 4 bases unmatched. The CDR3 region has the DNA TGTGCCAGCAGCTACAGGGGGCGACAAGAGACCCAGTACTTC. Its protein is CASSYRGRQETQYF.

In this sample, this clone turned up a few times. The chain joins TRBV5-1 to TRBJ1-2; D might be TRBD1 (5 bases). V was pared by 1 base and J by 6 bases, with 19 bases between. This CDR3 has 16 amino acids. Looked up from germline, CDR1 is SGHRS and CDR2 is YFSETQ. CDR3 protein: CASSLISSGGVDGYTF. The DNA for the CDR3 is TGCGCCAGCAGCTTGATTAGTTCGGGGGGAGTCGATGGCTACACCTTC.

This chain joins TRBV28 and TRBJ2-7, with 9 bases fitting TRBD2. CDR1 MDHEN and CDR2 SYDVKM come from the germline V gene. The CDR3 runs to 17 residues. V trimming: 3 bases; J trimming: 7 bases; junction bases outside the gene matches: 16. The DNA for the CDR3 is TGTGCCAGCAGTTTCGTAACATTTGGGACTAGCTCCCTGGAGCAGTACTTC. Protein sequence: CASSFVTFGTSSLEQYF.

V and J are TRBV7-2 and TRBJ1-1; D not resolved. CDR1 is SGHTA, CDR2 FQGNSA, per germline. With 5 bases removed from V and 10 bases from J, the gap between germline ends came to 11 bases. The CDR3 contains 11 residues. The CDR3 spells CASSESTVAFF. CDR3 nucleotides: TGTGCCAGCAGCGAGTCCACAGTAGCTTTCTTT. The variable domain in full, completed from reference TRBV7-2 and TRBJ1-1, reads GAGVSQSPSNKVTEKGKDVELRCDPISGHTALYWYRQSLGQGLEFLIYFQGNSAPDKSGLPSDRFSAERTGGSVSTLTIQRTQQEDSAVYLCASSESTVAFFGQGTRLTVV.